Listed below are T cell receptor beta chains from one sample, sequenced in a study of cytomegalovirus exposure and HLA in healthy donors. The data were produced by immunoSEQ multiplex PCR, yet TCRdb's version contains in-frame clones alone and is incomplete. The repertoire has around 52,000 clones, approximately 93% of them found once; the top ten carry 5.8%. Sequencing input: PBMCs. These receptors originate from a woman aged 18-29 years in good health and CMV-seronegative. Both conserved end residues are part of each CDR3. Each record gives: clone size, D gene, J gene, V gene, CDR3 DNA, CDR3 protein. D genes are given only for firm matches. The listing skips clone size in some rows; elsewhere it reads once, few, many or a size class.

>-|-|TRBJ2-3|TRBV29-1
TGCAGCGTTGAAGACGCTACCCAGGGTTTTACTAGCACAGATACGCAGTATTTT
CSVEDATQGFTSTDTQYF
>-|-|TRBJ1-5|TRBV7-2
TGTGCCAGCAGCCCTGGGGGGGGTAGCAATCAGCCCCAGCATTTT
CASSPGGGSNQPQHF
>-|-|TRBJ1-1|TRBV5-4
TGTGCCAGCAGTCGCGACAGGAAGAACACTGAAGCTTTCTTT
CASSRDRKNTEAFF
>-|-|TRBJ2-6|TRBV11-2
TGTGCCAGCAGCATACAGGGTGGGGCCAACGTCCTGACTTTC
CASSIQGGANVLTF
>-|-|TRBJ2-2|TRBV9
TGTGCCAGCAGCGTAGGGGGCAACACCGGGGAGCTGTTTTTT
CASSVGGNTGELFF
>-|-|TRBJ2-5|TRBV6-5
TGTGCCAGCAGTTACTCCGGACAGAGCCAAGAGACCCAGTACTTC
CASSYSGQSQETQYF
>-|TRBD2|TRBJ2-1|TRBV5-1
TGCGCCAGCAGCTTAAGTAGCGGGGGGACCAATGAGCAGTTCTTC
CASSLSSGGTNEQFF
>-|-|TRBJ1-6|TRBV30
TGTGCCTGGAGCCCCACAGGGTATCGTTCACCCCTCCACTTT
CAWSPTGYRSPLHF
>-|TRBD1|TRBJ1-1|TRBV18
TGTGCCAGCTCACCAGACAGGGGGGGGACTGAAGCTTTCTTT
CASSPDRGGTEAFF
>-|-|TRBJ1-1|TRBV6-5
TGTGCCAGCAGTTACCGTACATCGTCTGAAGCTTTCTTT
CASSYRTSSEAFF
>-|-|TRBJ2-1|TRBV4-1
TGCGCCAGCAGCCAAGATCAATGGGTCGGGTCCGGCAACGAGCAGTTCTTC
CASSQDQWVGSGNEQFF
>-|-|TRBJ1-1|TRBV21-1
TGTGCCAGCAGCACAATAGGAGGGAAGGTGAACACTGAAGCTTTCTTT
CASSTIGGKVNTEAFF
>-|-|TRBJ1-4|TRBV27
TGTGCCAGCGGACTGGGGGGGGAAAAACTGTTTTTT
CASGLGGEKLFF
>once|-|TRBJ2-6|TRBV5-4
TGTGCCAGCAGCCAGGCTCACTCTGGGGCCAACGTCCTGACTTTC
CASSQAHSGANVLTF
>-|-|TRBJ2-7|TRBV13
TGTGCCAGCAGCTCGGGGAGCTCCTACGAGCAGTACTTC
CASSSGSSYEQYF
>-|-|TRBJ2-2|TRBV9
TGTGCCAGCAGCGTCGATCTAGCGTACGGGGAGCTGTTTTTT
CASSVDLAYGELFF
>-|TRBD1|TRBJ1-5|TRBV10-2
TGCGCCAGCCTTGGACAGGTCAATCAGCCCCAGCATTTT
CASLGQVNQPQHF
>-|TRBD1|TRBJ1-4|TRBV18
TGTGCCAGCTCACACGGCAGGGGGGACGGAAAACTGTTTTTT
CASSHGRGDGKLFF
>-|-|TRBJ2-3|TRBV11-3
TGTGCCAGCAGCTGGGGGACTAGCACAGATACGCAGTATTTT
CASSWGTSTDTQYF
>-|TRBD1|TRBJ2-3|TRBV6-1
TGTGCCAGCAGTGATAGACAGGGGGCGTCTGCGACGCAGTATTTT
CASSDRQGASATQYF
>-|-|TRBJ2-7|TRBV19
TGTGCCAGTAGTACCCTAGAGGGCGAGCAGTACTTC
CASSTLEGEQYF
>-|TRBD1|TRBJ2-3|TRBV4-3
TGCGCCAGCAGCCAAGGTCAACCGGGACAGGGGGCAGATACGCAGTATTTT
CASSQGQPGQGADTQYF
>once|TRBD1|TRBJ1-1|TRBV5-5
TGTGCCAGCAGCTTTGGGACAGCGAACACTGAAGCTTTCTTT
CASSFGTANTEAFF
>-|TRBD1|TRBJ2-2|TRBV14
TGTGCCAGCAGCCAGGGATTTTGGGGACAGGGTCCTCCCGGGGAGCTGTTTTTT
CASSQGFWGQGPPGELFF
>once|TRBD1|TRBJ1-1|TRBV7-9
TGTGCCAGCAGCCCCGACAGGGTCGGGACTGAAGCTTTCTTT
CASSPDRVGTEAFF
>-|-|TRBJ1-1|TRBV9
TGTGCCAGCAGCGTTAACGTAGCGGACACTGAAGCTTTCTTT
CASSVNVADTEAFF
>-|-|TRBJ1-1|TRBV25-1
TGTGCCAGCAGGCCGAGCGGGAACGGGGGGCGAACTGAAGCTTTCTTT
CASRPSGNGGRTEAFF
>-|-|TRBJ1-3|TRBV9
TGTGCCAGCAGCGCCCGGGGTCGGACCATATATTTT
CASSARGRTIYF
>-|-|TRBJ1-5|TRBV11-2
TGTGCCAGCAGCTTAAGGGGAAGGAATCAGCCCCAGCATTTT
CASSLRGRNQPQHF
>once|TRBD1|TRBJ1-1|TRBV7-9
TGTGCCAGCTCCGAGGGGCAGGGGGCAAACACTGAAGCTTTCTTT
CASSEGQGANTEAFF
>-|-|TRBJ1-1|TRBV5-1
TGCGCCAGCAGCTCTGGACTCAGGGGCCCGAACACTGAAGCTTTCTTT
CASSSGLRGPNTEAFF
>-|-|TRBJ1-4|TRBV2
TGTGCCAGCATTAAGCCTGGTAATGAAAAACTGTTTTTT
CASIKPGNEKLFF
>-|TRBD2|TRBJ2-2|TRBV7-6
TGTGCCAGCAGCGGGGTCGTAGCGGGGGTGAACACCGGGGAGCTGTTTTTT
CASSGVVAGVNTGELFF
>-|-|TRBJ1-6|TRBV18
TGTGCCAGCTCACCAGACAGACCAGATAATTCACCCCTCCACTTT
CASSPDRPDNSPLHF
>-|-|TRBJ1-5|TRBV7-2
TGTGCCAGCAGCTTCTACATAGAGGGTCAGCCCCAGCATTTT
CASSFYIEGQPQHF
>-|-|TRBJ2-3|TRBV7-2
TGTGCCAGCTCCCTTAAGGGGGAGGGTAGTTCAGATACGCAGTATTTT
CASSLKGEGSSDTQYF
>once|-|TRBJ2-2|TRBV15
TGTGCCACCGAGGATAGGTCGAACACCGGGGAGCTGTTTTTT
CATEDRSNTGELFF